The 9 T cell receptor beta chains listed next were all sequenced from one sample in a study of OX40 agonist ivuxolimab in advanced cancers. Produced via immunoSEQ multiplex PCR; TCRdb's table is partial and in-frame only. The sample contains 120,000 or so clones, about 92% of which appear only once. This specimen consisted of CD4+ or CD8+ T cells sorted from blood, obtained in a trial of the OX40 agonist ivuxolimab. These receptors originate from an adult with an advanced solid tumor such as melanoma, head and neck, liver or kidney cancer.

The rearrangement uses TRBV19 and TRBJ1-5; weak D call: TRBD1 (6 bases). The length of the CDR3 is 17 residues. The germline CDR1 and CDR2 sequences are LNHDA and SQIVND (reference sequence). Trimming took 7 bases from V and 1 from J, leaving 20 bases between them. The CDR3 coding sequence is TGTGCCAGTATCGGATCCGCGGGGGCCGCAAGCAATCAGCCCCAGCATTTT. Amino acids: CASIGSAGAASNQPQHF.

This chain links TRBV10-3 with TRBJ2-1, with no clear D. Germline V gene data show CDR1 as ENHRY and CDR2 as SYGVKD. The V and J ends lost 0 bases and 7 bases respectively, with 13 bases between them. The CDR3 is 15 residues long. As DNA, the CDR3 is TGTGCCATCAGTGAGTCTGAGCTAGTACATAATGAGCAGTTCTTC. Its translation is CAISESELVHNEQFF.

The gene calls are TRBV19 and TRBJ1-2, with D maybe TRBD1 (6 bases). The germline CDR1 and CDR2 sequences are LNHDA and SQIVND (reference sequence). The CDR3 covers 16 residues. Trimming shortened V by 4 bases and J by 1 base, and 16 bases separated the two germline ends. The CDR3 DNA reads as TGTGCCAGTAGTAGCTACCAGGGGAAAGGTAACTATGGCTACACCTTC. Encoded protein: CASSSYQGKGNYGYTF.

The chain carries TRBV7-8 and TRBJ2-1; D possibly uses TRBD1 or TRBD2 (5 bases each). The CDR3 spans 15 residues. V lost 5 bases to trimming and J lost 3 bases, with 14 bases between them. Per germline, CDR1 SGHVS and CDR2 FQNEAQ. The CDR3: CASSPRWDDYNEQFF. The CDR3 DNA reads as TGTGCCAGCAGCCCCCGGTGGGACGACTACAATGAGCAGTTCTTC.

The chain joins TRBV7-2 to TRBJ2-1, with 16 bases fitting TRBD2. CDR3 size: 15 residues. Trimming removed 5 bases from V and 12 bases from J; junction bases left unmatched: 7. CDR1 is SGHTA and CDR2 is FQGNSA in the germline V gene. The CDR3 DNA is TGTGCCAGCAGCCCACCGGGACTAGCGGGGGGGAGGCAGTTCTTC. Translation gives CASSPPGLAGGRQFF.

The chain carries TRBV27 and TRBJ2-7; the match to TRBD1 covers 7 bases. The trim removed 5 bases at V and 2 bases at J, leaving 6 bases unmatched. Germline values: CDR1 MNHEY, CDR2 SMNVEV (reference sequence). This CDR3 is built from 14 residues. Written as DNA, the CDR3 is TGTGCCAGCAGTCGGGACAGCGTTACCTACGAGCAGTACTTC. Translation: CASSRDSVTYEQYF.

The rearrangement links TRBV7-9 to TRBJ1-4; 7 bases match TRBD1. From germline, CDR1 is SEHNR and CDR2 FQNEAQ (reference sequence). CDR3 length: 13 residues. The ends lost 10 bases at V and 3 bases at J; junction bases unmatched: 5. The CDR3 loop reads CATQTGSNEKLFF. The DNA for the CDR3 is TGTGCCACACAGACAGGGTCTAATGAAAAACTGTTTTTT.

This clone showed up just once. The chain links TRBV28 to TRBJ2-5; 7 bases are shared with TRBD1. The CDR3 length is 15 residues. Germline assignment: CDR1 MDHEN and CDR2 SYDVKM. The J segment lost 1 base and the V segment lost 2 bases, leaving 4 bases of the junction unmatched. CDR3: CASSLRQGRQETQYF. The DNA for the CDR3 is TGTGCCAGCAGTTTAAGACAGGGCCGCCAAGAGACCCAGTACTTC.

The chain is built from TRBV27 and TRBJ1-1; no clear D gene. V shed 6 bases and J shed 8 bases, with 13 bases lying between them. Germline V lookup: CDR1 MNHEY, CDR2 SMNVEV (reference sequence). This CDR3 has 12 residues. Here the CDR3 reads CASRKERGEAFF. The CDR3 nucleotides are TGTGCCAGCAGAAAAGAGCGCGGGGAAGCTTTCTTT.